The T cell receptor (beta chain) under discussion was sequenced for a study of blood T cell repertoires in COVID-19. Study summary: Acute and convalescent COVID-19 samples came from the United States, Italy and Spain. Nucleic acid was either cDNA or gDNA, and it came from T cells, B-cell-depleted T cells, or PBMCs.

Here immunoSEQ multiplex PCR was the method, and the copy in TCRdb shows in-frame clones only, minus some. Found here are 68,000 or so clones, 88% of them singletons; the top ten hold less than 2.5%. V shed 0 bases, J shed 2 bases, and the junction held 15 bases outside the gene matches. CDR1 is GTSNPN and CDR2 is SVGIG in the germline V gene (reference sequence). CDR3 length equals 20 residues. Material for sequencing was peripheral blood. This TCR came from a human donor in a cohort sampled during active COVID-19. The chain uses TRBV30 and TRBJ2-6; TRBD2 aligns across 8 bases. CDR3 region: CAWSVHRSTWRGAGANVLTF. CDR3 coding DNA: TGTGCCTGGAGTGTACACCGTAGTACGTGGCGGGGGGCTGGGGCCAACGTCCTGACTTTC.